This T cell receptor beta chain was observed in a study of blood T cells in healthy people across ages. General study results and limits: Both higher diversity and more naive CD4+ cells marked long-lived donors when set against aged donors. Diversity of TCR beta per million T cells declined in a roughly linear way with age.

Notes on this clonotype: The antigen is undetermined.

Each donor was a healthy Caucasian individual from Russia, aged roughly 6 to 100. Each donor had around 10 milliliters of peripheral blood drawn. Together with a sample-barcoded 5' primer, a J-beta primer mix was included in a second PCR lasting about 6 to 11 cycles. TCRdb re-called the 5' RACE reads through MiXCR, storing one row per CDR3 protein. The table includes 1.6 million or so distinct CDR3 sequences, 30% to 40% detected once. This clonotype originated in a woman under 40 in good health. Input material: blood.

The CDR3 DNA reads TGTGCCTGGAGTGGGGCAGGGGTAATCTCACCCCTCCACTTT. It encodes CAWSGAGVISPLHF. This chain connects TRBV30 to TRBJ1-6; TRBD1 is a possible D gene (6 bases). CDR1 and CDR2 (germline): GTSNPN, SVGIG (reference sequence). Trimming shortened V by 1 base and J by 10 bases, and 14 bases separated the two germline ends. The length of the CDR3 is 14 residues. Based on the CDR3 plus reference TRBV30 and TRBJ1-6, the full variable domain is SQTIHQWPATLVQPVGSPLSLECTVEGTSNPNLYWYRQAAGRGLQLLFYSVGIGQISSEVPQNLSASRPQDRQFILSSKKLLLSDSGFYLCAWSGAGVISPLHFGNGTRLTVT.